This is a list of T cell receptor beta chains from one sample in a study of T cells in tuberculosis. Libraries were prepared by immunoSEQ multiplex PCR; TCRdb keeps only in-frame clonotypes and omits some of them. The sample contains about 35,000 clones, about 90% of which appear only once. Material for sequencing was PBMCs. The receptor set was obtained from a donor under 30 with latent tuberculosis or without tuberculosis infection. Some clones in this sample may be carry-over from other donors' samples. Both conserved end residues are part of each CDR3. Each record gives: V gene, D gene, J gene, clone size, CDR3 protein, CDR3 DNA. D genes are given only for firm matches. Clone size is stated in some rows and not others, as once, few, many or a class when expanded.

v_gene: TRBV10-1; d_gene: -; j_gene: TRBJ1-2; abundance: -; CDR3aa: CASSESERGRGYTF; CDR3nt: TGCGCCAGCAGTGAGTCGGAAAGGGGAAGAGGCTACACCTTC
v_gene: TRBV5-4; d_gene: -; j_gene: TRBJ2-3; abundance: -; CDR3aa: CASSITGVDTQYF; CDR3nt: TGTGCCAGCAGCATAACGGGGGTAGATACGCAGTATTTT
v_gene: TRBV5-1; d_gene: -; j_gene: TRBJ2-3; abundance: -; CDR3aa: CASSLDPGSTDTQYF; CDR3nt: TGCGCCAGCAGCTTAGATCCGGGATCAACAGATACGCAGTATTTT
v_gene: TRBV19; d_gene: -; j_gene: TRBJ1-2; abundance: -; CDR3aa: CASSMYAGTYGYTF; CDR3nt: TGTGCCAGTAGTATGTACGCGGGTACCTATGGCTACACCTTC
v_gene: TRBV20-1; d_gene: -; j_gene: TRBJ1-2; abundance: -; CDR3aa: CTVSEAYGYTF; CDR3nt: TGCACTGTTTCCGAGGCCTATGGCTACACCTTC
v_gene: TRBV20-1; d_gene: -; j_gene: TRBJ1-1; abundance: -; CDR3aa: CSATGNTEAFF; CDR3nt: TGCAGTGCTACGGGGAACACTGAAGCTTTCTTT
v_gene: TRBV5-1; d_gene: TRBD2; j_gene: TRBJ2-1; abundance: -; CDR3aa: CASSLDGLAGLEQFF; CDR3nt: TGCGCCAGCAGCTTGGACGGACTAGCGGGGTTAGAGCAGTTCTTC
v_gene: TRBV19; d_gene: -; j_gene: TRBJ2-6; abundance: once; CDR3aa: CASSRDIITSGANVLTF; CDR3nt: TGTGCCAGTAGTCGGGACATCATCACCTCTGGGGCCAACGTCCTGACTTTC
v_gene: TRBV19; d_gene: TRBD2; j_gene: TRBJ2-7; abundance: -; CDR3aa: CATFGWREDRYEQYF; CDR3nt: TGTGCCACCTTTGGTTGGCGGGAGGATAGATACGAGCAGTACTTC
v_gene: TRBV2; d_gene: TRBD2; j_gene: TRBJ2-5; abundance: -; CDR3aa: CASSALWSGDYLGTQYF; CDR3nt: TGTGCCAGCAGTGCCCTTTGGAGCGGGGACTACCTTGGGACCCAGTACTTC
v_gene: TRBV27; d_gene: -; j_gene: TRBJ2-1; abundance: -; CDR3aa: CASSFLGGVNEQFF; CDR3nt: TGTGCCAGCAGTTTTTTAGGGGGTGTTAATGAGCAGTTCTTC
v_gene: TRBV7-9; d_gene: TRBD1; j_gene: TRBJ1-1; abundance: -; CDR3aa: CASSVGTVNTEAFF; CDR3nt: TGTGCCAGCAGCGTCGGGACAGTGAACACTGAAGCTTTCTTT
v_gene: TRBV21-1; d_gene: -; j_gene: TRBJ2-3; abundance: once; CDR3aa: CASSKATGEGTDTQYF; CDR3nt: TGTGCCAGCAGCAAAGCAACCGGAGAGGGCACAGATACGCAGTATTTT
v_gene: TRBV6-1; d_gene: -; j_gene: TRBJ2-2; abundance: -; CDR3aa: CASSEFSAVTGELFF; CDR3nt: TGTGCCAGCAGTGAATTTAGCGCGGTCACCGGGGAGCTGTTTTTT
v_gene: TRBV19; d_gene: -; j_gene: TRBJ2-3; abundance: -; CDR3aa: CASSIADTRPDTQYF; CDR3nt: TGTGCCAGTAGTATAGCGGACACCCGCCCAGATACGCAGTATTTT
v_gene: TRBV28; d_gene: -; j_gene: TRBJ1-2; abundance: -; CDR3aa: CASSWGGNYGYTF; CDR3nt: TGTGCCAGCAGTTGGGGGGGAAACTATGGCTACACCTTC
v_gene: TRBV4-2; d_gene: -; j_gene: TRBJ2-1; abundance: -; CDR3aa: CASSQDEGRAYNEQFF; CDR3nt: TGTGCCAGCAGCCAAGACGAGGGTCGGGCCTACAATGAGCAGTTCTTC
v_gene: TRBV11-2; d_gene: -; j_gene: TRBJ1-1; abundance: -; CDR3aa: CASSLAGGSEAFF; CDR3nt: TGTGCCAGCAGCTTAGCTGGGGGGTCCGAAGCTTTCTTT
v_gene: TRBV6-1; d_gene: -; j_gene: TRBJ1-1; abundance: -; CDR3aa: CASTPWVANTEAFF; CDR3nt: TGTGCCAGCACACCGTGGGTAGCGAACACTGAAGCTTTCTTT
v_gene: TRBV19; d_gene: -; j_gene: TRBJ2-7; abundance: -; CDR3aa: CASSMRNEQYF; CDR3nt: TGTGCCAGTAGTATGCGGAACGAGCAGTACTTC
v_gene: TRBV7-2; d_gene: -; j_gene: TRBJ2-3; abundance: -; CDR3aa: CASSFVSLGTDTQYF; CDR3nt: TGTGCCAGCAGCTTTGTGAGTTTGGGCACAGATACGCAGTATTTT
v_gene: TRBV7-9; d_gene: -; j_gene: TRBJ2-7; abundance: once; CDR3aa: CASSLDRTSGGSYEQYF; CDR3nt: TGTGCCAGCAGCTTAGATAGAACTAGTGGGGGGTCCTACGAGCAGTACTTC
v_gene: TRBV6-1; d_gene: -; j_gene: TRBJ1-4; abundance: -; CDR3aa: CASRKATNEKLFF; CDR3nt: TGTGCCAGCAGGAAAGCCACTAATGAAAAACTGTTTTTT
v_gene: TRBV14; d_gene: -; j_gene: TRBJ2-5; abundance: -; CDR3aa: CASSQDPYSQTQYF; CDR3nt: TGTGCCAGCAGCCAAGATCCGTATAGTCAGACCCAGTACTTC
v_gene: TRBV18; d_gene: -; j_gene: TRBJ2-3; abundance: -; CDR3aa: CASSPPSTDTQYF; CDR3nt: TGTGCCAGCTCACCACCGTCAACAGATACGCAGTATTTT
v_gene: TRBV18; d_gene: TRBD2; j_gene: TRBJ2-3; abundance: -; CDR3aa: CASSLWRERLDTQYF; CDR3nt: TGTGCCAGCTCCCTTTGGCGGGAGAGGCTAGATACGCAGTATTTT
v_gene: TRBV5-1; d_gene: TRBD1; j_gene: TRBJ2-2; abundance: once; CDR3aa: CASSLARGQVTGELFF; CDR3nt: TGCGCCAGCAGCTTGGCCAGGGGGCAGGTCACCGGGGAGCTGTTTTTT
v_gene: TRBV7-9; d_gene: TRBD1; j_gene: TRBJ1-1; abundance: -; CDR3aa: CASSLRTGLDTEAFF; CDR3nt: TGTGCCAGCAGCTTAAGGACAGGGTTGGACACTGAAGCTTTCTTT
v_gene: TRBV25-1; d_gene: TRBD1; j_gene: TRBJ1-1; abundance: -; CDR3aa: CASSGHRGDTEAFF; CDR3nt: TGTGCCAGCAGTGGTCACAGGGGGGACACTGAAGCTTTCTTT